These T cell receptor beta chains were read from a single sample in a study of post-analysis software for immune sequencing data. TCRdb independently ran MiXCR on the PCR reads; one entry per CDR3 protein. The repertoire holds approximately 350,000 distinct CDR3 sequences, with roughly 36% as singletons. Sequenced material: blood. The origin of the receptors is a girl aged 10 to 17 with multiple sclerosis. Both conserved end residues are part of each CDR3. D genes are given only for firm matches. A row's size may be missing; if present it is once, few, many or a size class.

many	TRBV6-5	TRBD1	TRBJ1-1	CASSTGTGSGTEAFF	TGTGCCAGCAGTACTGGGACAGGGTCAGGTACTGAAGCTTTCTTT
.	TRBV10-3	TRBD1	TRBJ2-1	CAISPTGESYNEQFF	TGTGCCATCAGTCCGACAGGGGAAAGCTACAATGAGCAGTTCTTC
.	TRBV12-3/TRBV12-4	.	TRBJ1-1	CASRLDRAEAATEAFF	TGTGCCAGCAGACTCGACCGGGCAGAGGCGGCAACTGAAGCTTTCTTT
.	TRBV9	TRBD2	TRBJ2-7	CASSVGSGGYEQYF	TGTGCCAGCAGCGTAGGCAGCGGGGGCTACGAGCAGTACTTC
many	TRBV5-1	.	TRBJ1-2	CASSPPTDNYGYTF	TGCGCCAGCAGCCCACCAACAGATAACTATGGCTACACCTTC
.	TRBV9	.	TRBJ2-4	CASSPGERSGIQYF	TGTGCCAGCAGCCCCGGGGAGCGGTCGGGCATTCAGTACTTC
few	TRBV28	.	TRBJ2-7	CASSRDGYEQYF	TGTGCCAGCAGTCGCGACGGCTACGAGCAGTACTTC
few	TRBV6-6	.	TRBJ2-1	CASRGPYNEQFF	TGTGCCAGCAGGGGCCCTTACAATGAGCAGTTCTTC
.	TRBV3-1	.	TRBJ2-5	CASSQVWGPQETQYF	TGTGCCAGCAGCCAAGTGTGGGGACCCCAAGAGACCCAGTACTTC
.	TRBV14	.	TRBJ1-1	CASSQLIRPGEAFF	TGTGCCAGCAGCCAACTTATTCGACCAGGTGAAGCTTTCTTT
.	TRBV5-1	TRBD2	TRBJ2-1	CASSRNPGLPSSPSYNEQFF	TGCGCCAGCAGCCGAAATCCGGGACTACCTTCTAGCCCCTCCTACAATGAGCAGTTCTTC
.	TRBV3-1	.	TRBJ2-7	CASSQAQRTYEQYF	TGTGCCAGCAGCCAAGCCCAACGGACGTACGAGCAGTACTTC
.	TRBV7-2	.	TRBJ1-4	CASSLGPTDEKLFF	TGTGCCAGCAGCTTGGGTCCCACGGATGAAAAACTGTTTTTT
.	TRBV12-3/TRBV12-4	.	TRBJ2-5	CASTSLGETQYF	TGTGCCAGCACTTCGCTTGGGGAGACCCAGTACTTC
.	TRBV7-9	TRBD1	TRBJ1-2	CASSRGTGKDGNGYTF	TGTGCCAGCAGCCGCGGGACAGGGAAGGACGGGAATGGCTACACCTTC
few	TRBV20-1	.	TRBJ2-3	CSALESSRTDTQYF	TGCAGTGCTCTGGAGAGTTCGCGCACAGATACGCAGTATTTT
.	TRBV6-5	TRBD2	TRBJ2-5	CASSYPSGGAETQYF	TGTGCCAGCAGTTATCCTAGCGGGGGGGCGGAGACCCAGTACTTC
.	TRBV7-2	.	TRBJ1-5	CVSSLGAGLNQPQHF	TGTGTCAGCAGCTTAGGGGCAGGGTTAAATCAGCCCCAGCATTTT
.	TRBV7-8	TRBD1	TRBJ2-1	CASSYRQGAFNEQFF	TGTGCCAGCAGCTATAGACAGGGGGCCTTCAATGAGCAGTTCTTC
.	TRBV9	.	TRBJ2-3	CASSPFGGTDTQYF	TGTGCCAGCAGCCCCTTTGGGGGTACAGATACGCAGTATTTT
.	TRBV12-3/TRBV12-4	.	TRBJ1-6	CASSPILVSPLHF	TGTGCCAGCAGCCCGATACTAGTGTCACCCCTCCACTTT
.	TRBV29-1	.	TRBJ2-5	CSVARAVQETQYF	TGCAGCGTTGCCCGCGCCGTCCAAGAGACCCAGTACTTC
many	TRBV9	.	TRBJ1-1	CASSLTGHTTEAFF	TGTGCCAGCAGCTTAACGGGACACACCACTGAAGCTTTCTTT
few	TRBV14	.	TRBJ2-2	CASSLLVDTGELFF	TGTGCCAGCAGCCTACTTGTAGACACCGGGGAGCTGTTTTTT
few	TRBV6-6	TRBD1	TRBJ2-7	CARGTASSYEQYF	TGTGCCAGGGGGACAGCCAGCTCCTACGAGCAGTACTTC
few	TRBV7-2	TRBD1	TRBJ1-2	CASSSGTVSTNYGYTF	TGTGCCAGCAGCTCCGGGACAGTCTCAACCAACTATGGCTACACCTTC
.	TRBV7-9	TRBD2	TRBJ2-3	CASSPSSGKGGDTQYF	TGTGCCAGCAGCCCTTCTAGCGGAAAGGGCGGAGATACGCAGTATTTT
few	TRBV5-1	TRBD1	TRBJ2-1	CASSTVGTGVINEQFF	TGCGCCAGCAGCACTGTTGGGACAGGGGTAATAAATGAGCAGTTCTTC
.	TRBV10-3	.	TRBJ2-5	CVISDRYQETQYF	TGTGTCATCAGCGACAGGTACCAAGAGACCCAGTACTTC
.	TRBV12-3/TRBV12-4	.	TRBJ1-1	CASSLGTLALEAFF	TGTGCCAGCAGTCTCGGGACTCTGGCACTGGAAGCTTTCTTT
.	TRBV4-1	.	TRBJ2-1	CASSHPGTIYNEQFF	TGCGCCAGCAGCCACCCGGGGACAATCTACAATGAGCAGTTCTTC
few	TRBV29-1	TRBD1	TRBJ2-7	CSVEELGTGGFYEQYF	TGCAGCGTTGAAGAATTGGGGACAGGGGGCTTCTACGAGCAGTACTTC